This passage covers 24 T cell receptor beta chains from one sample sequenced in a study of blood T cell repertoires in COVID-19. Method: immunoSEQ multiplex PCR; TCRdb's copy keeps in-frame clones and lacks some. The sample records some 150,000 clones, around four fifths being singletons. The material sequenced was PBMCs or T cells enriched from blood (not recorded which). All receptors derive from a woman in her forties or fifties who had recovered from COVID-19.

J is TRBJ2-2 and V is TRBV11-2; the D gene is possibly TRBD2 (6 bases). Between the trimmed V and J ends, which lost 11 bases and 8 bases, there was a span of 9 bases. This CDR3 region has 10 residues. Germline V lookup: CDR1 SGHAT, CDR2 FQNNGV. CDR3 DNA: TGTGCCGGGGGGAAAGGGGAGCTGTTTTTT. Translating it yields CAGGKGELFF.

The chain recombines TRBV28 with TRBJ1-2, with TRBD1 matching over 7 bases. The CDR3 is made up of 12 amino acids. V lost 8 bases to trimming and J lost 4 bases; unmatched junction nucleotides: 4. The germline gives CDR1 MDHEN, CDR2 SYDVKM. The CDR3 coding sequence is TGTGCCAGCCGGGACAGCCTCTATGGCTACACCTTC. This sequence encodes CASRDSLYGYTF.

The rearrangement links TRBV19 to TRBJ1-5, with D perhaps TRBD1 (5 bases). CDR3 size: 13 residues. V shed 5 bases and J shed 5 bases, with 10 bases lying between them. Germline V lookup: CDR1 LNHDA, CDR2 SQIVND (reference sequence). The CDR3, as DNA: TGTGCCAGTAGTGAGTTGGGGCATCAGCCCCAGCATTTT. It encodes CASSELGHQPQHF.

The sample holds a few counts of this clone. V is TRBV3-1 (or the pseudogene TRBV3-2) and J is TRBJ1-5; perhaps TRBD1 as D (6 bases). Germline assignment: CDR1 LGHDT and CDR2 YNNKEL (reference sequence). There are 14 residues in the CDR3. Trimming stripped 0 bases from V and 9 bases from J, with 12 bases between. As DNA, the CDR3 is TGTGCCAGCAGCCAAGATACAGGGAAGAGGCCCCAGCATTTT. Its protein is CASSQDTGKRPQHF.

This chain links TRBV20-1 with TRBJ1-2; a possible D gene is TRBD1 (5 bases). Germline CDR1 reads DFQATT; CDR2 reads SNEGSKA (reference sequence). The CDR3 is 11 residues long. The CDR3 region has the DNA TGCAGCTTCGCAGGGTCCTATGGCTACACCTTC. Amino acid sequence: CSFAGSYGYTF.

The chain recombines TRBV7-9 with TRBJ1-2; D is unresolved. CDR3 length: 13 amino acids. V dropped 5 bases and J dropped 8 bases, with 15 bases sitting between them. Germline assignment: CDR1 SEHNR and CDR2 FQNEAQ (reference sequence). The CDR3 DNA reads as TGTGCCAGCAGCCCCGGCGGGGATGGGGGCTACACCTTC. This translates into CASSPGGDGGYTF.

There are a few counts of this clone. The chain joins TRBV7-2 to TRBJ1-2; no clear D. Germline loops: CDR1 SGHTA, CDR2 FQGNSA. The V end was cut by 2 bases, the J end by 5 bases, with 12 bases between. This CDR3 has 14 amino acids. The CDR3 loop is CASSLLFEVYGYTF. The CDR3 nucleotides are TGTGCCAGCAGCTTACTCTTCGAGGTTTATGGCTACACCTTC.

This chain joins TRBV19 and TRBJ1-2; TRBD1 agrees at 7 bases. CDR3 length: 15 residues. The germline gives CDR1 LNHDA, CDR2 SQIVND (reference sequence). V lost 4 bases, J lost 1 base, and 6 bases stayed unmatched. CDR3 coding DNA: TGTGCCAGTAGTAGCCCGGACAGGATTAACTATGGCTACACCTTC. As protein: CASSSPDRINYGYTF.

In this sample, this clone turned up a few times. The chain uses TRBV7-9 and TRBJ1-5; 7 bases match TRBD1. The CDR3 is 14 amino acids. V lost 5 bases to trimming and J lost 14 bases; unmatched junction nucleotides: 15. Germline CDR1 SEHNR, CDR2 FQNEAQ (reference sequence). In nucleotides, the CDR3 is TGTGCCAGCAGCCCCAATTTACCGGGACAGCCTAAGCATTTT. Its protein is CASSPNLPGQPKHF. Full variable domain (remainder filled in from reference TRBV7-9 and TRBJ1-5): DTGVSQNPRHKITKRGQNVTFRCDPISEHNRLYWYRQTLGQGPEFLTYFQNEAQLEKSRLLSDRFSAERPKGSFSTLEIQRTEQGDSAMYLCASSPNLPGQPKHFGDGTRLSIL.

This chain joins TRBV9 and TRBJ2-3; TRBD2 matches 8 bases. Trimming removed 5 bases from V and 6 bases from J; junction bases left unmatched: 11. Germline CDR1 and CDR2: SGDLS and YYNGEE. The CDR3 extends over 15 amino acids. The CDR3 nucleotides read TGTGCCAGCAGTGAATCGGGGGGGCCGGCGGATACGCAGTATTTT. This sequence encodes CASSESGGPADTQYF.

The chain joins TRBV7-8 to TRBJ1-2, with D perhaps TRBD1 (6 bases). Germline CDR1 is SGHVS and CDR2 is FQNEAQ. There are 15 residues in the CDR3. The germline V and J ends were trimmed by 5 bases and 4 bases, with 17 bases remaining between them. The chain's CDR3 is CASSGSGTPGYGYTF. CDR3 nucleotides: TGTGCCAGCAGCGGGTCCGGGACACCCGGCTATGGCTACACCTTC.

The table lists this clone with a count of one. The chain is built from TRBV18 and TRBJ1-4; a weak D match, TRBD1 (6 bases). This CDR3 has 14 residues. Between the trimmed V and J ends, which lost 5 bases and 5 bases, there was a span of 12 bases. Germline CDR1 reads KGHSH; CDR2 reads LQKENI. The CDR3 sequence: CASSVGQGNEKLFF. The CDR3, as DNA: TGTGCCAGCTCAGTTGGCCAGGGGAATGAAAAACTGTTTTTT. Filled out from reference TRBV18 and TRBJ1-4, the complete variable domain reads NAGVMQNPRHLVRRRGQEARLRCSPMKGHSHVYWYRQLPEEGLKFMVYLQKENIIDESGMPKERFSAEFPKEGPSILRIQQVVRGDSAAYFCASSVGQGNEKLFFGSGTQLSVL.

A single count supports this clone. V usage is TRBV27 and J usage is TRBJ1-1; D call uncertain. CDR3 size: 14 residues. CDR1 and CDR2 (germline): MNHEY, SMNVEV (reference sequence). Trimming pared 3 bases from V and 0 bases from J, leaving 8 bases between. The CDR3, as DNA: TGTGCCAGCAGTTTTTCCGACATGAACACTGAAGCTTTCTTT. Protein: CASSFSDMNTEAFF.

The rearrangement links TRBV5-1 to TRBJ2-2; TRBD2 matches at 9 bases. The CDR3 contains 16 residues. V dropped 4 bases and J dropped 7; count of bases not matched to a gene: 11. CDR1 and CDR2 from the germline V gene are SGHRS and YFSETQ. CDR3 residues: CASSRVKREVIGELFF. CDR3 DNA: TGCGCCAGCAGCCGCGTAAAGCGGGAGGTGATCGGGGAGCTGTTTTTT.

This clone came up once. The genes are TRBV5-1 and TRBJ1-2; D possibly corresponds to TRBD1 (5 bases). Germline loops: CDR1 SGHRS, CDR2 YFSETQ. The CDR3 extends over 15 amino acids. V was clipped by 0 bases and J by 6 bases, with 15 bases between them. Here the CDR3 DNA reads TGCGCCAGCAGCTTGGAGTTTGACAAGGGGAATGGCTACACCTTC. Residues: CASSLEFDKGNGYTF.

The V call is TRBV19, the J call TRBJ2-2; 12 positions match TRBD2. Per the germline V gene, CDR1 is LNHDA and CDR2 is SQIVND (reference sequence). The CDR3 loop spans 18 amino acids. V lost 3 bases and J lost 5; bases outside the gene matches: 10. The CDR3 DNA reads as TGTGCCAGTAGTATGGCGACTAGCGGGAGCGTGAGGACCGGGGAGCTGTTTTTT. This codes for CASSMATSGSVRTGELFF.

This clone was recorded once. This chain joins TRBV5-1 and TRBJ2-1, with TRBD2 matching 15 bases. CDR1 and CDR2 (germline): SGHRS, YFSETQ. This CDR3 has 16 amino acids. V was clipped by 0 bases and J by 10 bases; unmatched bases: 5. CDR3: CASSLGAGTSGREQFF. In DNA, the CDR3 is TGCGCCAGCAGCTTGGGGGCCGGGACTAGCGGGAGGGAGCAGTTCTTC.

The chain uses TRBV5-4 and TRBJ2-3; maybe TRBD1 (6 bases). Germline CDR1 SGHNT, CDR2 YYREEE (reference sequence). The CDR3 sequence is 15 residues long. The V gene lost 0 bases and the J gene lost 4 bases, with 12 bases spanning the gap. Here the CDR3 reads CASSLGQGLADTQYF. The CDR3 nucleotides read TGTGCCAGCAGCTTGGGTCAGGGGCTGGCAGATACGCAGTATTTT.

J is TRBJ2-1 and V is TRBV7-9; the match to TRBD2 covers 12 bases. CDR3 length: 15 residues. J gave up 7 bases and V 5 bases, and 6 bases lay outside the gene matches. Germline V lookup: CDR1 SEHNR, CDR2 FQNEAQ (reference sequence). The CDR3 is CASSQPSGGANEQFF. The DNA of the CDR3 is TGTGCCAGCAGCCAGCCTAGCGGGGGGGCTAATGAGCAGTTCTTC.

The chain is built from TRBV27 and TRBJ1-4; D call uncertain. The CDR3 runs 16 residues. The V end lost 11 bases, the J end lost 3 bases, and 22 bases lay between the germline ends. Germline assignment: CDR1 MNHEY and CDR2 SMNVEV (reference sequence). Here the CDR3 reads CASTLGSPRANEKLFF. The DNA for the CDR3 is TGTGCCTCAACCTTGGGGAGCCCGAGGGCTAATGAAAAACTGTTTTTT.

The chain carries TRBV30 and TRBJ1-2; D gene ambiguous. CDR1 is GTSNPN, CDR2 SVGIG, per germline (reference sequence). V gave up 0 bases and J gave up 8 bases, with 10 bases separating them. The CDR3 spans 12 residues. The CDR3 coding sequence is TGTGCCTGGAGTGTAAGCGGTCCAGGCTACACCTTC. Protein: CAWSVSGPGYTF.

The CDR3, as DNA: TGTGCCAGCAGCCTAAGGAGGCGGGGGTCCACAGATACGCAGTATTTT. Translated: CASSLRRRGSTDTQYF. The chain recombines TRBV11-1 with TRBJ2-3, with TRBD2 matching 7 bases. The CDR3 contains 16 residues. J was trimmed by 2 bases and V by 5 bases; bases with no gene match: 10. CDR1 is SGHAT, CDR2 FQDESV, per germline (reference sequence).

The rearrangement uses TRBV3-1 (or the pseudogene TRBV3-2) and TRBJ2-7; 14 bases are shared with TRBD2. The CDR3 totals 17 residues. Germline lookup yields CDR1 LGHDT and CDR2 YNNKEL (reference sequence). The V gene end was trimmed by 6 bases and the J gene end by 6 bases; junction bases not matched to a gene: 13. CDR3 nucleotide sequence: TGTGCCAGCAGTCAGGAGGGACTAGCGGGAGTAGCGGGCGAGCAGTACGTC. Amino acids: CASSQEGLAGVAGEQYV.

This chain links TRBV7-6 with TRBJ1-3, with 11 bases that match TRBD1. The CDR3 contains 15 residues. Per the germline V gene, CDR1 is SGHVS and CDR2 is FNYEAQ. The V gene end was trimmed by 5 bases and the J gene end by 3 bases; junction bases not matched to a gene: 3. The CDR3 bases are TGTGCCAGCAGCCTCGGGACAGGGGGTGGAAACACCATATATTTT. This translates into CASSLGTGGGNTIYF.